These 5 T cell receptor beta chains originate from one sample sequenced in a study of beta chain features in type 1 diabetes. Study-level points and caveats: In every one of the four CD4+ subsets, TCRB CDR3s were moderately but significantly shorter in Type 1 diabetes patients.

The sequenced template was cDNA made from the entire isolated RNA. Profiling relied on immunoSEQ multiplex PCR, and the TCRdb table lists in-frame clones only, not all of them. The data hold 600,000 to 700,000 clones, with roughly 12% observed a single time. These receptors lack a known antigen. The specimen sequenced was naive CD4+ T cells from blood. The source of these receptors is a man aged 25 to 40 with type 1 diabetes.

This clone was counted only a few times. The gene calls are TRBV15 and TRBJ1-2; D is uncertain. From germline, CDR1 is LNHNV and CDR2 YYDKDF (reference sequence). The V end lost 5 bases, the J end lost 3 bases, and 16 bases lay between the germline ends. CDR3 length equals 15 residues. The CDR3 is CATSSWTWGYYGYTF. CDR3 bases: TGTGCCACCAGCTCTTGGACGTGGGGTTACTATGGCTACACCTTC.

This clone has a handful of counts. CDR3 bases: TGTGCCAGCAGCCAAGCGGATGGGGGAGGCTCCTACGAGCAGTACTTC. It translates to CASSQADGGGSYEQYF. V is TRBV4-2 and J is TRBJ2-7; possible D gene TRBD2, 6 bases. Looked up from germline, CDR1 is LGHNA and CDR2 is YNFKEQ. This CDR3 is built from 16 residues. Trimming pared 1 base from V and 0 bases from J, leaving 13 bases between.

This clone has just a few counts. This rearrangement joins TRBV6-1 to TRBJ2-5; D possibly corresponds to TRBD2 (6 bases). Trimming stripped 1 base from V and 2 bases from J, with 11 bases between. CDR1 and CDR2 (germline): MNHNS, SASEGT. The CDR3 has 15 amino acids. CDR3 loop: CASSEGTTHQETQYF. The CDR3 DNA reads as TGTGCCAGCAGTGAAGGGACTACTCATCAAGAGACCCAGTACTTC.

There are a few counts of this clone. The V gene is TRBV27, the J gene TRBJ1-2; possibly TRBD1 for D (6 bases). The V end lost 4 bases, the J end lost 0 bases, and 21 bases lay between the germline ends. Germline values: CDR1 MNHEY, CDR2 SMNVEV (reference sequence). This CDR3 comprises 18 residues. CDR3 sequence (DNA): TGTGCCAGCAGTTCTAGCCACGTACAGGGCATCACTAACTATGGCTACACCTTC. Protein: CASSSSHVQGITNYGYTF.

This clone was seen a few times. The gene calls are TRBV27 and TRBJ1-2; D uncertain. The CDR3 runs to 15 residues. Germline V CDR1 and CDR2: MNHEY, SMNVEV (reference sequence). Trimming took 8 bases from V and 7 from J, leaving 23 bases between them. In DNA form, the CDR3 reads TGTGCCAGCGGGAGGATATCCCCTAATAACGCTGGCTACACCTTC. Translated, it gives CASGRISPNNAGYTF.